The rows below give T cell receptor beta chains drawn from one sample of a study of vaccination and CD4 T cells after COVID-19. No antigen has been assigned to these receptors. A single record per CDR3 protein comes from TCRdb applying MiXCR to the PCR reads. Of just under 20,000 distinct CDR3 sequences listed, about 40% are singletons. The sequences come from CD4+ T cells from blood, cultured in vitro, collected before SARS-CoV-2 vaccination. The receptors shown here come from a human donor who received a COVID-19 vaccine. Both conserved end residues are part of each CDR3. D genes are given only for firm matches. Clone size, where shown, is once, few, many, or a class for clones that have expanded.

D gene | J gene | V gene | clone size | CDR3 DNA | CDR3 protein
. | TRBJ2-3 | TRBV5-4 | . | TGTGCCAGCAGCTTGGAACAGGGCTCAGATACGCAGTATTTT | CASSLEQGSDTQYF
TRBD1 | TRBJ1-4 | TRBV18 | once | TGTGCCAGCTCACCAGAAGTAGGGACAGAAGGTGAAAAACTGTTTTTT | CASSPEVGTEGEKLFF
. | TRBJ1-3 | TRBV11-3 | . | TGTGCCAGCAGCTCCCATCGGGAAGGAAACACCATATATTTT | CASSSHREGNTIYF
. | TRBJ2-5 | TRBV20-1 | . | TGCAGTGCTAGAGATCTGCGGGACACGCGATTGGGAGAGACCCAGTACTTC | CSARDLRDTRLGETQYF
. | TRBJ1-2 | TRBV20-1 | . | TGCAGTGCTAGTGCGAGGGGCTCTGGCTACACCTTC | CSASARGSGYTF
TRBD2 | TRBJ2-7 | TRBV4-2 | few | TGTGCCAGCAGCCAAGAAATTCTAGCGGGGGGGTTAAACTCCTACGAGCAGTACTTC | CASSQEILAGGLNSYEQYF
. | TRBJ2-1 | TRBV2 | few | TGTGCCAGCAGTGTGGCTACCGTTAGGGGACCTCAGTTCTTC | CASSVATVRGPQFF
. | TRBJ2-1 | TRBV5-1 | few | TGCGCCAGCAGCAAGGACGGTGTTTATGACAATGAGCAGTTCTTC | CASSKDGVYDNEQFF
TRBD1 | TRBJ1-2 | TRBV12-3/TRBV12-4 | . | TGTGCCAGCAGTTGGGGCGGGACAGGGGTTTCGGGCTACACCTTC | CASSWGGTGVSGYTF
. | TRBJ2-3 | TRBV7-8 | . | TGTGCCGGGACGGCGGGGGCTTCCACAGATACGCAGTATTTT | CAGTAGASTDTQYF
TRBD1 | TRBJ2-1 | TRBV7-9 | . | TGTGCCAGCAGCCAAAGGACAGGTTCAGGGTTTGTTGATGAGCAGTTCTTC | CASSQRTGSGFVDEQFF
. | TRBJ1-1 | TRBV2 | . | TGTGCCAGCAGTAATACTTTCGGAGCTTTCTTT | CASSNTFGAFF
. | TRBJ2-3 | TRBV15 | . | TGTGCCACCAGCAGAGGTGGTAGCACAGATACGCAGTATTTT | CATSRGGSTDTQYF
. | TRBJ2-3 | TRBV20-1 | few | TGCAGTGCTACCGGGGGGCGCACAGATACGCAGTATTTT | CSATGGRTDTQYF
TRBD2 | TRBJ2-2 | TRBV12-3/TRBV12-4 | . | TGTGCCAGCAGTTCACGGGGGGGGACTAAGGGCGGGGAGCTGTTTTTT | CASSSRGGTKGGELFF
TRBD1 | TRBJ1-5 | TRBV10-2 | . | TGCGCCAGCAGTGAGAGGACAGGGTCGGCAAGCAATCAGCCCCAGCATTTT | CASSERTGSASNQPQHF
. | TRBJ2-7 | TRBV5-6 | . | TGTGCCAGCAGCCCCGGTTGGGGGGTTAGGGACGAGCAGTACTTC | CASSPGWGVRDEQYF
TRBD1 | TRBJ2-6 | TRBV5-1 | few | TGCGCCAGCAGCTTGGGACAGGGGGCAAGTGGGGCCAACGTCCTGACTTTC | CASSLGQGASGANVLTF
TRBD2 | TRBJ2-2 | TRBV10-2 | few | TGCGCCAGCAGTGTCCCAACATCTAGCGGGGGGGCCGACACCGGGGAGCTGTTTTTT | CASSVPTSSGGADTGELFF
. | TRBJ1-1 | TRBV24-1 | few | TGTGCCACCAGCGAGGGGGGGTACAGGAACACTGAAGCTTTCTTT | CATSEGGYRNTEAFF
. | TRBJ1-2 | TRBV20-1 | medium-sized | TGCAGTGCTGAGCTAATATCCGGGGGGTATGGCTACACCTTC | CSAELISGGYGYTF
TRBD1 | TRBJ2-7 | TRBV12-3/TRBV12-4 | . | TGTGCCAGCAGTTTGGGGACAGGGACCTACGAGCAGTACTTC | CASSLGTGTYEQYF
TRBD2 | TRBJ2-3 | TRBV10-3 | . | TGTGCCATCGGACCCACACCTTTCGCGGGGGGCACAGATACGCAGTATTTT | CAIGPTPFAGGTDTQYF
. | TRBJ2-7 | TRBV7-2 | . | TGTGCCAGCAGTTCCCCCTCCTACGAGCAGTACTTC | CASSSPSYEQYF
TRBD1 | TRBJ2-2 | TRBV2 | . | TGTGCCAGCACTTGGACAGGGGGGACCGGGGAGCTGTTTTTT | CASTWTGGTGELFF
. | TRBJ1-1 | TRBV6-1 | once | TGTGCCAGCAGTCAGGTTTTGGGCACGGGACCTGAAGCTTTCTTT | CASSQVLGTGPEAFF
. | TRBJ1-3 | TRBV6-1 | . | TGTGCCAGCAGCCCGGACATGGCTGGAAACACCATATATTTT | CASSPDMAGNTIYF
. | TRBJ2-7 | TRBV12-3/TRBV12-4 | few | TGTGCCAGCAGTCTTACACGGAGCTCCTACGAGCAGTACTTC | CASSLTRSSYEQYF
. | TRBJ2-5 | TRBV6-5 | . | TGTGCCAGCAGTTACAGGTTTTTTAACGGGGGGCCACAAGAGACCCAGTACTTC | CASSYRFFNGGPQETQYF
. | TRBJ2-3 | TRBV19 | . | TGTGCCAGTAGTATGCAGGGGTGGTCAGATACGCAGTATTTT | CASSMQGWSDTQYF
TRBD1 | TRBJ1-5 | TRBV5-1 | . | TGCGCCAGCAGCTTGGGGGGACAGAATCAGCCCCAGCATTTT | CASSLGGQNQPQHF
TRBD1 | TRBJ1-5 | TRBV5-1 | few | TGCGCCAGCAGCTTGACAGGGGGCACCAATCAGCCCCAGCATTTT | CASSLTGGTNQPQHF
. | TRBJ1-4 | TRBV10-3 | . | TGTGCCATCAGACGGACAGAGGAGGAAAAACTGTTTTTT | CAIRRTEEEKLFF
. | TRBJ2-3 | TRBV6-2/TRBV6-3 | . | TGTGCCAGCAGTAACCTAGACAGCGAGTACACAGATACGCAGTATTTT | CASSNLDSEYTDTQYF
. | TRBJ1-5 | TRBV30 | few | TGTGCCTGGAGTGCAAGAAATCAGCCCCAGCATTTT | CAWSARNQPQHF
TRBD1 | TRBJ2-3 | TRBV6-1 | . | TGTGCCAGTTCCCCGGGACAGGGGGCGCTCACAGATACGCAGTATTTT | CASSPGQGALTDTQYF